This TCR beta chain was sequenced for a study of regulatory T cells in long-lasting Graves disease. Turning to the study itself: Persistent Graves' disease meant over 5 years of antithyroid drugs with positive TSH receptor antibodies. Study-wide results and caveats: Persistent patients had a count of shared public clonotypes (around 2,700) that exceeded that of new patients (about 870).

As for time point: persistent/refractory GD, antithyroid drugs over 5 years with positive TRAb. Generation of the TCR library employed RNA extracted from PBMCs. CDR3 length equals 14 residues. CDR1 and CDR2 from the germline V gene are MDHEN and SYDVKM. Trimming removed 4 bases from V and 3 bases from J, with 10 bases in between. This clonotype came up many times. No antigen is known for it. Researchers made TCR beta libraries by using iRepertoire HTBI primers and running Arm-PCR on CDR3 regions. TCRdb ran MiXCR on the multiplex PCR reads and lists one entry per CDR3 protein. This sample carries about 430,000 distinct CDR3 sequences, around a fifth of them seen once, and the ten largest clones take roughly an eighth.

The receptor's source is a female donor with Graves disease. The chain has TRBV28 and TRBJ1-5; no reliable D call. Sample: peripheral blood mononuclear cells (PBMCs), taken when the disease was refractory, from a patient treated with antithyroid drugs. CDR3 loop: CASSSATDNQPQHF. CDR3 coding DNA: TGTGCCAGCAGTTCAGCGACGGACAATCAGCCCCAGCATTTT.